These 17 T cell receptor beta chains were all obtained from the same sample, sequenced in a study of a mutant IDH1 vaccine in newly diagnosed glioma. Their specific antigens are unknown. Indicated time point: week 35, safety follow-up. In the vaccine, a single dose held 300 ug of the mutant IDH1 20-mer peptide, along with topical imiquimod. Assay: immunoSEQ multiplex PCR; the TCRdb copy retains only in-frame clones and omits some. In the table there are some 63,000 clones, about 74% of which are singletons. This sample comprised PBMCs, obtained from a glioma patient whose treatment included an IDH1 peptide vaccine. These receptors came from a man between 45 and 60 years old with glioma.

The V call is TRBV10-3, the J call TRBJ1-1; D is uncertain. V lost 3 bases to trimming and J lost 5 bases, with 10 bases between them. This CDR3 region has 13 residues. Germline V CDR1 and CDR2: ENHRY, SYGVKD. CDR3 protein: CAISERVGTEAFF. The CDR3 coding sequence is TGTGCCATCAGTGAAAGGGTTGGTACTGAAGCTTTCTTT.

This clone was found once. The chain links TRBV4-1 to TRBJ1-6; D gene unclear. CDR3 length equals 15 residues. Trimming took 0 bases from V and 6 from J, leaving 9 bases between them. Germline-derived CDR1 and CDR2 are MGHRA and YSYEKL. The CDR3 sequence is CASSQEHSGNSPLHF. In DNA form, the CDR3 reads TGCGCCAGCAGCCAAGAGCACAGCGGTAATTCACCCCTCCACTTT.

This chain joins TRBV5-1 and TRBJ1-1, with D possibly being TRBD1 (5 bases). V lost 4 bases and J 7 bases, leaving 17 bases between the germline ends. This CDR3 region has 14 residues. Germline V lookup: CDR1 SGHRS, CDR2 YFSETQ. CDR3 DNA sequence: TGCGCCAGCAGCCCTGGGAGGGGCGGATTTGAAGCTTTCTTT. It is translated as CASSPGRGGFEAFF.

This clone was seen a few times. The chain recombines TRBV6-1 with TRBJ2-3; weak D call: TRBD1 (5 bases). The CDR3 consists of 16 residues. Germline V gene lookup returns CDR1 MNHNS and CDR2 SASEGT. V was pared by 2 bases and J by 2 bases, with 14 bases between. This chain's CDR3 is CASSEPNRHPTDTQYF. The CDR3 DNA reads as TGTGCCAGCAGTGAACCGAACAGGCACCCCACAGATACGCAGTATTTT.

The J gene is TRBJ1-1, the V gene TRBV4-1, with D tentatively TRBD1 (6 bases). V was pared by 2 bases and J by 5 bases, with 15 bases between. The germline V gene encodes CDR1 MGHRA and CDR2 YSYEKL. The CDR3 is 15 amino acids. The CDR3: CASSQLSGGLTEAFF. In nucleotides, the CDR3 is TGCGCCAGCAGCCAACTAAGTGGGGGGCTTACTGAAGCTTTCTTT.

The chain carries TRBV7-2 and TRBJ2-1; 11 bases map to TRBD1. The CDR3 has 15 amino acids. With 4 bases clipped from V and 4 bases from J, the junction kept 3 bases outside the gene matches. Germline V gene sequence: CDR1 SGHTA, CDR2 FQGNSA. This chain's CDR3 is CASSSDRGQYNEQFF. The CDR3 DNA reads as TGTGCCAGCAGCTCGGACAGGGGGCAGTACAATGAGCAGTTCTTC.

V usage is TRBV29-1 and J usage is TRBJ1-2; tentatively, D is TRBD1 (6 bases). This CDR3 spans 12 amino acids. Trimming pared 6 bases from V and 2 bases from J, leaving 10 bases between. The V gene's germline CDR1 is SQVTM and CDR2 ANQGSEA. The CDR3 loop reads CSVRGGNYGYTF. DNA of the CDR3: TGCAGCGTGAGGGGGGGCAACTATGGCTACACCTTC.

This clone came up once. The gene calls are TRBV7-8 and TRBJ1-1; no clear D gene. CDR1 and CDR2 from the germline V gene are SGHVS and FQNEAQ. With 7 bases removed from V and 3 bases from J, the gap between germline ends came to 21 bases. The CDR3 contains 16 residues. This CDR3 is CASIQSWARRDTEAFF. The DNA for the CDR3 is TGTGCCAGCATCCAGAGTTGGGCGAGAAGAGACACTGAAGCTTTCTTT.

By frequency in the sample, this clone is medium-sized. V and J are TRBV10-1 and TRBJ1-1; unclear D gene. The ends were cut back, 10 bases at V and 0 bases at J, with 9 bases in the middle. The germline V gene has CDR1 WNHNN and CDR2 SYGVQD (reference sequence). The CDR3 loop spans 12 amino acids. CDR3 in amino acids: CAIENVNTEAFF. The DNA of the CDR3 is TGCGCCATTGAAAATGTGAACACTGAAGCTTTCTTT.

This clone was counted between two and nine times. The chain combines TRBV4-3 with TRBJ2-7; 9 bases line up with TRBD1. Trimming removed 0 bases from V and 4 bases from J; junction bases left unmatched: 10. Germline V gene data show CDR1 as LGHNA and CDR2 as YSLEER. This CDR3 spans 17 amino acids. CDR3 nucleotides: TGCGCCAGCAGCCAAGATTCCCGACAGGGGGGCAAGTACGAGCAGTACTTC. Translation gives CASSQDSRQGGKYEQYF.

The chain joins TRBV5-1 to TRBJ2-7; maybe TRBD2 (5 bases). The CDR3 covers 12 residues. Per the germline V gene, CDR1 is SGHRS and CDR2 is YFSETQ. Trimming pared 8 bases from V and 2 bases from J, leaving 11 bases between. The CDR3 nucleotides read TGCGCCAGTACGGACTCAGCCTACGAGCAGTACTTC. This translates into CASTDSAYEQYF.

The rearrangement joins TRBV27 to TRBJ2-1; 10 bases match TRBD2. J lost 1 base, V lost 1 base, and 4 bases had no gene match. The CDR3 sequence is 17 residues long. Germline loops: CDR1 MNHEY, CDR2 SMNVEV (reference sequence). In DNA, the CDR3 is TGTGCCAGCAGTTTATTTCCTAGCGGGGGATCCTACAATGAGCAGTTCTTC. Encoded protein: CASSLFPSGGSYNEQFF.

V gene TRBV2 combines with J gene TRBJ2-2; D is possibly TRBD1 (5 bases). This CDR3 has 15 residues. From germline, CDR1 is SNHLY and CDR2 FYNNEI. V was shortened by 4 bases and J by 4 bases, with 13 bases between the two germline ends. DNA for the CDR3: TGTGCCAGCAGTGGAACAGGTTTGTCCACCGGGGAGCTGTTTTTT. It translates to CASSGTGLSTGELFF.

The table lists this clone with a count of one. The J gene is TRBJ1-2, the V gene TRBV19, with D possibly being TRBD1 (5 bases). The CDR3 sequence is 15 residues long. V dropped 1 base and J dropped 4 bases, with 13 bases sitting between them. Germline-derived CDR1 and CDR2 are LNHDA and SQIVND (reference sequence). CDR3 amino acids: CASSIGGAGLYGYTF. DNA of the CDR3: TGTGCCAGTAGTATAGGGGGCGCGGGCCTCTATGGCTACACCTTC. Filled out from reference TRBV19 and TRBJ1-2, the complete variable domain reads DGGITQSPKYLFRKEGQNVTLSCEQNLNHDAMYWYRQDPGQGLRLIYYSQIVNDFQKGDIAEGYSVSREKKESFPLTVTSAQKNPTAFYLCASSIGGAGLYGYTFGSGTRLTVV.

V and J are TRBV10-2 and TRBJ1-6; D not resolved. Per germline, CDR1 WSHSY and CDR2 SAAADI. There are 15 residues in the CDR3. V was clipped by 0 bases and J by 9 bases, with 12 bases between them. The CDR3 coding sequence is TGCGCCAGCAGTGAGTCGACCGGGGTGGGTTCACCCCTCCACTTT. Translating gives CASSESTGVGSPLHF.

This chain uses TRBV27 with TRBJ1-2, with D possibly matching TRBD1 (5 bases). The V end was cut by 0 bases, the J end by 8 bases, with 34 bases between. The CDR3 contains 21 residues. Germline CDR1 reads MNHEY; CDR2 reads SMNVEV (reference sequence). The CDR3 region is CASSLSHSGARKWQGIEGYTF. The CDR3 nucleotides read TGTGCCAGCAGTTTATCCCACTCTGGCGCGCGGAAGTGGCAGGGAATCGAAGGCTACACCTTC.

This chain uses TRBV5-4 with TRBJ2-3; the D call may be TRBD1 or TRBD2 (5 bases each). This CDR3 spans 15 amino acids. V dropped 4 bases and J dropped 2 bases, with 14 bases sitting between them. Per the germline V gene, CDR1 is SGHNT and CDR2 is YYREEE (reference sequence). CDR3 protein: CASSLASGFTDTQYF. CDR3 coding DNA: TGTGCCAGCAGCCTAGCTTCAGGGTTCACAGATACGCAGTATTTT.